These 7 T cell receptor beta chains originate from one sample sequenced in a study of blood T cell repertoires in COVID-19. Profiling relied on immunoSEQ multiplex PCR, and the TCRdb table lists in-frame clones only, not all of them. The data contain approximately 97,000 clones, more than 85% of them singletons. Sequencing input: peripheral blood. The origin of the receptors is a man aged 50 to 60 with active or convalescent COVID-19.

This clone came up a few times. The rearrangement uses TRBV7-8 and TRBJ1-2, with D possibly TRBD1 on 5 matching bases. The germline CDR1 and CDR2 sequences are SGHVS and FQNEAQ. The CDR3 consists of 13 residues. The V gene lost 5 bases and the J gene lost 1 base, with 8 bases spanning the gap. Here the CDR3 reads CASSPTVNYGYTF. The CDR3 DNA sequence: TGTGCCAGCAGCCCGACAGTTAACTATGGCTACACCTTC.

The gene calls are TRBV7-2 and TRBJ1-4; TRBD1 aligns across 7 bases. The J segment lost 6 bases and the V segment lost 6 bases, leaving 10 bases of the junction unmatched. CDR3 length: 15 amino acids. CDR1 is SGHTA and CDR2 is FQGNSA in the germline V gene. The CDR3 DNA reads TGTGCCAGCAGACTCCCAGGGGGAAGGGATGAAAAACTGTTTTTT. This codes for CASRLPGGRDEKLFF. Using reference TRBV7-2 and TRBJ1-4 for the parts outside the CDR3, the full variable domain is GAGVSQSPSNKVTEKGKDVELRCDPISGHTALYWYRQSLGQGLEFLIYFQGNSAPDKSGLPSDRFSAERTGGSVSTLTIQRTQQEDSAVYLCASRLPGGRDEKLFFGSGTQLSVL.

CDR3 amino acids: CASRQSDTQYF. The DNA of the CDR3 is TGCGCCAGCAGACAGTCAGATACGCAGTATTTT. This chain connects TRBV5-1 to TRBJ2-3; no clear D gene. The CDR3 consists of 11 residues. Between the trimmed V and J ends, which lost 5 bases and 4 bases, there was a span of 5 bases. Per the germline V gene, CDR1 is SGHRS and CDR2 is YFSETQ.

The chain uses TRBV7-2 and TRBJ2-5, with 8 positions matching TRBD2. From germline, CDR1 is SGHTA and CDR2 FQGNSA. The V and J ends lost 5 bases and 11 bases, in that order; junction bases with no gene match: 13. This CDR3 region has 14 residues. CDR3 sequence reads: CASSQPQRGSPQYF. CDR3 nucleotides: TGTGCCAGCAGCCAACCTCAGCGGGGGTCCCCTCAGTACTTC.

The rearrangement links TRBV18 to TRBJ1-2, with D perhaps TRBD1 (6 bases). This CDR3 comprises 13 residues. Trimming removed 4 bases at V and 4 bases at J, with 10 bases between. Germline CDR1 reads KGHSH; CDR2 reads LQKENI. CDR3 protein: CASSHRDPYGYTF. CDR3 in DNA: TGTGCCAGCTCACACAGGGATCCCTATGGCTACACCTTC.

The V gene is TRBV5-1, the J gene TRBJ2-3; 7 nucleotides line up with TRBD2. V was clipped by 0 bases and J by 2 bases; unmatched bases: 9. CDR1 and CDR2 from the germline V gene are SGHRS and YFSETQ. This CDR3 contains 17 residues. CDR3 coding DNA: TGCGCCAGCAGCTTGGCCCCAGCGGGGTCCTCCACAGATACGCAGTATTTT. Its translation: CASSLAPAGSSTDTQYF.

The genes are TRBV7-9 and TRBJ2-5; perhaps TRBD1 as D (5 bases). The CDR3 consists of 15 residues. The V end was cut by 1 base, the J end by 2 bases, with 11 bases between. Germline CDR1 and CDR2: SEHNR and FQNEAQ (reference sequence). CDR3 in amino acids: CASSLDQGQQETQYF. DNA for the CDR3: TGTGCCAGCAGCTTAGATCAGGGCCAGCAAGAGACCCAGTACTTC.